This paragraph reports one T cell receptor (beta chain). The V gene's germline CDR1 is SGHDN and CDR2 FVKESK. This CDR3 spans 15 amino acids. V lost 0 bases to trimming and J lost 8 bases; unmatched junction nucleotides: 4. This specimen comes from a study of T-cell reconstitution after alpha-beta-depleted transplantation in children. Construction of the TCRbeta library involved unique molecular identifiers. TCRdb reprocessed the PCR reads via MiXCR and lists one record per CDR3 protein. The sample has some 500,000 distinct CDR3 sequences; 30% to 35% are singletons. The chain joins TRBV14 to TRBJ2-1; 10 bases fit TRBD2. This material consisted of PBMCs from the stem cell graft donor, taken from the stem cell graft. This clonotype originated in a human donor who donated a stem cell graft to a child with aplastic anemia. CDR3: CASSQEPSGSDEQFF. CDR3 bases: TGTGCCAGCAGCCAAGAACCTAGCGGGAGCGATGAGCAGTTCTTC.